This TCR beta chain came from a study of Ad26.COV2.S vaccination and SARS-CoV-2 variants. Findings of the study overall: Recipients given vaccine exceeded placebo recipients in spike-specific TCR breadth.

Assay used: immunoSEQ multiplex PCR; TCRdb lists only in-frame clones, some missing. The sample lists about 440,000 clones; around nine tenths were seen once. Of note for this clone: Its target is not known.

The V gene lost 6 bases and the J gene lost 6 bases, with 15 bases spanning the gap. The CDR3 covers 13 residues. The V gene's germline CDR1 is SGHTA and CDR2 FQGNSA. Sample treatment: 15 to 20 received Ad26.COV2.S at low or high dose, single or two shots; 5 received placebo; per-sample allocation not given. Sampling was performed 63 days after the first vaccine or placebo injection. An adult donor aged 18-55 years was enrolled in Boston. The rearrangement uses TRBV7-2 and TRBJ2-7; a weak D match, TRBD2 (6 bases). Sample: peripheral blood, taken in a trial of Ad26.COV2.S vaccine versus placebo. The sequence derives from a person aged 18-65 years who received the Ad26.COV2.S COVID-19 vaccine or a placebo. CDR3 in amino acids: CASSGGTTAEQYF. CDR3 in DNA: TGTGCCAGCAGTGGCGGGACGACCGCCGAGCAGTACTTC.